This T cell receptor (beta chain) was sequenced in a study of cytomegalovirus exposure and HLA in healthy donors. Study-level background: Samples from HLA-typed donors yielded about 85 million unique TCRs in an early data release. Study-level findings and limits: Trimming of TCR beta V- and J-genes showed a link, identified in a later analysis, to a missense DCLRE1C variant. Researchers left out some V segments, among them TRBV6-2 and TRBV6-3, as indistinguishable.

V was pared by 10 bases and J by 3 bases, with 19 bases between. The CDR3 spans 14 residues. Germline CDR1 reads MNHNY; CDR2 reads SVGAGI (reference sequence). In regard to this clone: Its antigen is currently unknown.

The PCR had 60 Vbeta and 13 Jbeta primers. Assay used: immunoSEQ multiplex PCR; TCRdb lists only in-frame clones, some missing. The table shows around 110,000 clones, with about 79% occurring only once. The receptor was isolated from a woman aged 18-35 years in good health and CMV-seropositive. The sample consisted of PBMCs. This chain joins TRBV6-6 and TRBJ2-7, with D perhaps matching TRBD1 (6 bases). DNA of the CDR3: TGTGCCACCTCAGAAGGGCAGGGGTACTACGAGCAGTACTTC. This gives the protein CATSEGQGYYEQYF.